This TCR beta chain was found in a study of blood T cell repertoires in COVID-19. About the research overall: COVID-19 samples collected from the United States, Italy and Spain covered acute and convalescent phases.

V lost 2 bases to trimming and J lost 2 bases, with 9 bases between them. From germline, CDR1 is SGHDN and CDR2 FVKESK. There are 14 residues in the CDR3. Assay: immunoSEQ multiplex PCR; the TCRdb copy retains only in-frame clones and omits some. The sample consists of about 120,000 clones, roughly four fifths of them appearing once. The sequencing input was peripheral blood. This rearrangement joins TRBV14 to TRBJ2-5; a weak D match, TRBD1 (5 bases). The TCR sequence derives from a human donor in a cohort sampled during active COVID-19. CDR3 coding DNA: TGTGCCAGCAGCCAAAACAGGTTTCAAGAGACCCAGTACTTC. It codes for CASSQNRFQETQYF.